The rows below give T cell receptor beta chains drawn from one sample of a study of cytomegalovirus exposure and HLA in healthy donors. TCRdb's table, derived via immunoSEQ multiplex PCR, lists solely in-frame clones and lacks some. The sample consists of about 140,000 clones, approximately 64% of them appearing once. Sequencing was performed on PBMCs. The receptor source for this set is a woman in her 40s in good health and CMV-seronegative. The CDR3 runs from the conserved cysteine through the conserved F or W. The D gene is left open where the match is weak.

v_call: TRBV7-3
j_call: TRBJ2-1
d_call: NA
cdr3_aa: CASSSSSYNEQFF

v_call: TRBV5-1
j_call: TRBJ2-1
d_call: NA
cdr3_aa: CASSLDSEPYNEQFF

v_call: TRBV28
j_call: TRBJ2-7
d_call: NA
cdr3_aa: CASSLNQLRGISYEQYF

v_call: TRBV7-8
j_call: TRBJ1-2
d_call: TRBD1
cdr3_aa: CASSSFDRGGGYTF

v_call: TRBV5-1
j_call: TRBJ1-5
d_call: NA
cdr3_aa: CASSVDGVREQPQHF

v_call: TRBV19
j_call: TRBJ2-2
d_call: TRBD2
cdr3_aa: CASSKPGGLTGELFF

v_call: TRBV9
j_call: TRBJ1-2
d_call: TRBD1
cdr3_aa: CASSARQGGYTF

v_call: TRBV29-1
j_call: TRBJ1-2
d_call: NA
cdr3_aa: CSVKTGLYGYTF

v_call: TRBV18
j_call: TRBJ1-4
d_call: NA
cdr3_aa: CASGRGTDNEKLFF

v_call: TRBV5-1
j_call: TRBJ1-1
d_call: NA
cdr3_aa: CASSSTSWSTEAFF

v_call: TRBV7-8
j_call: TRBJ1-5
d_call: TRBD1
cdr3_aa: CASSQTGGAGPQHF

v_call: TRBV7-2
j_call: TRBJ2-3
d_call: NA
cdr3_aa: CASSLAAGRAITDTQYF

v_call: TRBV7-9
j_call: TRBJ2-1
d_call: NA
cdr3_aa: CASSTRPGYNEQFF

v_call: TRBV9
j_call: TRBJ1-1
d_call: TRBD1
cdr3_aa: CASSKAGGTDTEAFF

v_call: TRBV6-6
j_call: TRBJ1-1
d_call: NA
cdr3_aa: CASSLPQGTLNTEAFF

v_call: TRBV5-4
j_call: TRBJ2-1
d_call: NA
cdr3_aa: CASSFGGGGGGEQFF

v_call: TRBV19
j_call: TRBJ1-5
d_call: NA
cdr3_aa: CASRWTVYSNQPQHF

v_call: TRBV5-1
j_call: TRBJ1-1
d_call: TRBD1
cdr3_aa: CASRGGDRDTEAFF

v_call: TRBV13
j_call: TRBJ1-1
d_call: NA
cdr3_aa: CASSLAVLRTEAFF

v_call: TRBV2
j_call: TRBJ2-7
d_call: TRBD1
cdr3_aa: CASSPPGGEQYF

v_call: TRBV12-5
j_call: TRBJ2-2
d_call: TRBD2
cdr3_aa: CASASDGTRNTGELFF

v_call: TRBV6-1
j_call: TRBJ1-5
d_call: NA
cdr3_aa: CASSEMRGGEQPQHF

v_call: TRBV6-1
j_call: TRBJ1-2
d_call: TRBD1
cdr3_aa: CASRVGQGPYGYTF

v_call: TRBV5-1
j_call: TRBJ2-7
d_call: NA
cdr3_aa: CASSLGAPGEQYF

v_call: TRBV5-1
j_call: TRBJ2-2
d_call: TRBD1
cdr3_aa: CASRATGDANTGELFF

v_call: TRBV10-3
j_call: TRBJ1-1
d_call: NA
cdr3_aa: CAIRPQGQTEAFF

v_call: TRBV7-3
j_call: TRBJ1-6
d_call: TRBD1
cdr3_aa: CASSLLGQGNSPLHF

v_call: TRBV5-4
j_call: TRBJ2-5
d_call: NA
cdr3_aa: CASSLGGSVPETQYF

v_call: TRBV5-1
j_call: TRBJ1-4
d_call: TRBD1
cdr3_aa: CASSRSTGFGEKLFF

v_call: TRBV27
j_call: TRBJ1-1
d_call: NA
cdr3_aa: CASRLLGAGTEAFF

v_call: TRBV9
j_call: TRBJ1-1
d_call: NA
cdr3_aa: CASSVGGLGRTEAFF

v_call: TRBV5-4
j_call: TRBJ1-2
d_call: NA
cdr3_aa: CASSLLGGTNYGYTF

v_call: TRBV6-5
j_call: TRBJ1-1
d_call: NA
cdr3_aa: CATTLGGTNTEAFF

v_call: TRBV6-5
j_call: TRBJ2-7
d_call: NA
cdr3_aa: CASSYSATRGYEQYF

v_call: TRBV19
j_call: TRBJ2-2
d_call: TRBD1
cdr3_aa: CASRSQGAVGTGELFF

v_call: TRBV30
j_call: TRBJ2-7
d_call: NA
cdr3_aa: CAWTPGSYEQYF

v_call: TRBV7-9
j_call: TRBJ2-3
d_call: NA
cdr3_aa: CASALGGGATDTQYF

v_call: TRBV5-5
j_call: TRBJ1-1
d_call: TRBD1
cdr3_aa: CASRERTGGNTEAFF

v_call: TRBV5-5
j_call: TRBJ1-4
d_call: TRBD1
cdr3_aa: CASSITGTDNEKLFF

v_call: TRBV5-4
j_call: TRBJ2-1
d_call: TRBD1
cdr3_aa: CASSLAGPSRGQGMFF

v_call: TRBV30
j_call: TRBJ2-7
d_call: NA
cdr3_aa: CAPPRGRGEQYF

v_call: TRBV20-1
j_call: TRBJ1-5
d_call: NA
cdr3_aa: CSANKDQPQHF

v_call: TRBV2
j_call: TRBJ2-1
d_call: NA
cdr3_aa: CASSEDSYNEQFF